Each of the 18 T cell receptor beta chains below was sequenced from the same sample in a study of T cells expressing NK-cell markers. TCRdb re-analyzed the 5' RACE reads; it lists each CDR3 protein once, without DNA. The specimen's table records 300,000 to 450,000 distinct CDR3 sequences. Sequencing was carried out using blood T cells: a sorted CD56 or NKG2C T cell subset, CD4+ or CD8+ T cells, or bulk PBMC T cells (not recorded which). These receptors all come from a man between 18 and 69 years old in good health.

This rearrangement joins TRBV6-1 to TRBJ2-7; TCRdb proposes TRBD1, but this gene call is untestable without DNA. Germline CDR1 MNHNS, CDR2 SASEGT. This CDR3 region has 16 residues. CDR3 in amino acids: CASSTHRGGPSYEQYF.

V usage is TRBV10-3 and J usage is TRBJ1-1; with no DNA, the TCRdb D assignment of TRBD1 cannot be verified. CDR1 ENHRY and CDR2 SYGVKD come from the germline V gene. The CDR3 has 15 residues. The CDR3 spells CAIRMEGRGNTEAFF.

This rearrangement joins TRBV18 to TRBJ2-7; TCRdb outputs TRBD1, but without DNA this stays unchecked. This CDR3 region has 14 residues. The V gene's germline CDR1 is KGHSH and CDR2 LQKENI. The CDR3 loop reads CASSQDRVVDEQYF. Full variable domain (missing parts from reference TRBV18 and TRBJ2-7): NAGVMQNPRHLVRRRGQEARLRCSPMKGHSHVYWYRQLPEEGLKFMVYLQKENIIDESGMPKERFSAEFPKEGPSILRIQQVVRGDSAAYFCASSQDRVVDEQYFGPGTRLTVT.

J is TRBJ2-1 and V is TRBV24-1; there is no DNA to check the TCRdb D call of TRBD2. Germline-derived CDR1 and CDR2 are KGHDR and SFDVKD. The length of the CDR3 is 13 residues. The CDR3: CATSGPSGREQFF.

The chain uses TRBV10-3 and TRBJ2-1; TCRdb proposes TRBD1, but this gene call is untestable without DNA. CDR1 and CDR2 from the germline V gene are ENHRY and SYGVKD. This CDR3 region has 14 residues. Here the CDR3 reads CAISVHGQDNEQFF.

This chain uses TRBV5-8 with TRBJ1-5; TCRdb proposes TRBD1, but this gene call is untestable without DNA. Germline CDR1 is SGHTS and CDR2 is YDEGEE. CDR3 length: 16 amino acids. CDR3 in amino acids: CASSRGRGNSNQPQHF.

This CDR3 reads CASSLTGTVTSHEQYF. V and J are TRBV11-1 and TRBJ2-7; absent DNA, TCRdb's TRBD1 call cannot be checked. Germline CDR1 is SGHAT and CDR2 is FQDESV (reference sequence). The CDR3 sequence is 16 residues long.

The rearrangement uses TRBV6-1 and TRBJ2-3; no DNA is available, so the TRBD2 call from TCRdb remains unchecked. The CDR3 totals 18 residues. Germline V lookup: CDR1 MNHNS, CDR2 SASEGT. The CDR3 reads CASSPRGLAGGSTDTQYF.

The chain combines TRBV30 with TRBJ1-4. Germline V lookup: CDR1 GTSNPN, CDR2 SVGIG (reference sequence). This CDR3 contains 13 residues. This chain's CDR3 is CAWSVQGSEKLFF.

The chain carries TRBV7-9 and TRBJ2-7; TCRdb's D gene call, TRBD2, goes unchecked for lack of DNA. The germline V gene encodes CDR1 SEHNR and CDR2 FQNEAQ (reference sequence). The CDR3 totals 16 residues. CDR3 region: CASSRGLADGTYEQYF.

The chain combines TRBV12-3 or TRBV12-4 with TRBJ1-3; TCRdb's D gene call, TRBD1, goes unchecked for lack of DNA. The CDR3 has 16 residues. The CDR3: CASSFYGGDRGNTIYF.

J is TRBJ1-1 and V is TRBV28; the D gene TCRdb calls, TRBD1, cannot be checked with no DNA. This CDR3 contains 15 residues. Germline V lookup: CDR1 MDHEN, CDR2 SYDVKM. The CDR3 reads CASSSRQFGATEAFF. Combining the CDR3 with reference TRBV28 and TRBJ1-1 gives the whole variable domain DVKVTQSSRYLVKRTGEKVFLECVQDMDHENMFWYRQDPGLGLRLIYFSYDVKMKEKGDIPEGYSVSREKKERFSLILESASTNQTSMYLCASSSRQFGATEAFFGQGTRLTVV.

This CDR3 is CAAKGDRGRGKLFF. The chain joins TRBV19 to TRBJ1-4; TCRdb indicates TRBD1, and absent DNA this call remains unverified. CDR1 LNHDA and CDR2 SQIVND come from the germline V gene (reference sequence). This CDR3 is 14 amino acids long.

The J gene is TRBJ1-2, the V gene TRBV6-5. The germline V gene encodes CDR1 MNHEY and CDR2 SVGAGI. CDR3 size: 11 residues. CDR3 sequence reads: CASGWAYGYTF.

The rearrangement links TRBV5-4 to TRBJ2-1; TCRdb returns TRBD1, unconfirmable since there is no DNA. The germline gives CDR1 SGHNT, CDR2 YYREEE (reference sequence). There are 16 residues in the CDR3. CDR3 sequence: CASSQGQGAGYNEQFF.

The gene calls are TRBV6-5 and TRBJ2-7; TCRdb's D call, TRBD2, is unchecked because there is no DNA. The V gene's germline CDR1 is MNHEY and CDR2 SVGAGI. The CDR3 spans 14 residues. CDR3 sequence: CASSFASGGGSRYF.

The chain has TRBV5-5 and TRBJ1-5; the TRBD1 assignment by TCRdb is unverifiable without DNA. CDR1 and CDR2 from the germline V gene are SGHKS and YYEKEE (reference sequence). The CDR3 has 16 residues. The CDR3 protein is CASSLGDRGMGQPQHF.

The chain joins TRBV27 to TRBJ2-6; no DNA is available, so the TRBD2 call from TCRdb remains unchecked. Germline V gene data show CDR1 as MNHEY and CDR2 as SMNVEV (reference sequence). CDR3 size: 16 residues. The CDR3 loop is CATAGGPLAGANVLTF.